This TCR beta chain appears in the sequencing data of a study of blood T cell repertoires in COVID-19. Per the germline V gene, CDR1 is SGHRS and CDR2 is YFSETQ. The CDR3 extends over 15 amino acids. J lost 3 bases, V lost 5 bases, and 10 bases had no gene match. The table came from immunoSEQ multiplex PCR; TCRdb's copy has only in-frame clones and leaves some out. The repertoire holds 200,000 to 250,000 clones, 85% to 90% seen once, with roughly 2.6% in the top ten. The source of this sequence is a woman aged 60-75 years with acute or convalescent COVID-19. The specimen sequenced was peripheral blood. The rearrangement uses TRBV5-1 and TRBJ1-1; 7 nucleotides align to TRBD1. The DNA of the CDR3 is TGCGCCAGCAGTTATACAGGGGTAGCGTACACTGAAGCTTTCTTT. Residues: CASSYTGVAYTEAFF.